This T cell receptor (beta chain) was retrieved from a study of blood T cell repertoires in COVID-19. On the study more broadly: The analysed material was cDNA or gDNA that came from T cells, B-cell-depleted T cells, or PBMCs.

Original analysis: Amplification with reference gene primers provided the estimates of nucleated cell counts. Sequencing used immunoSEQ multiplex PCR; TCRdb keeps in-frame clones, though not all of them. V and J calls and clone size are as listed in that table; D and trimming were resolved from the DNA. Of 300,000 to 400,000 clones in the sample, roughly 88% were seen once. Germline values: CDR1 MDHEN, CDR2 SYDVKM. The J segment lost 5 bases and the V segment lost 8 bases, leaving 10 bases of the junction unmatched. This CDR3 region has 14 residues. This sequence originates from a woman aged 45-59 years with active or convalescent COVID-19. The sequencing input was peripheral blood. This chain joins TRBV28 and TRBJ1-1; 8 bases fit TRBD1. The CDR3 coding sequence is TGTGCCAGCGGCCCAGGGGGCGCGAGGACTGAAGCTTTCTTT. It codes for CASGPGGARTEAFF.